A selection of T cell receptor beta chains follows, all from one sample in a study of shared clonotypes between healthy human individuals. Using immunoSEQ multiplex PCR, the repertoire was profiled, and TCRdb retains in-frame clones only, with some absent. The sample lists fewer than 600,000 clones, roughly 77% occurring once. Sequenced: PBMCs. All receptors come from a woman aged 35 to 49 in good health. Some clones in this sample may be carry-over from other donors' samples. Each CDR3 is given with its conserved first and last residue. The D gene is left open where the match is weak. Size values are once, few and many counts, or a class for expanded clones, and some rows have none.

V gene	clone size	J gene	D gene	CDR3 DNA	CDR3 protein
TRBV10-3	once	TRBJ2-3	TRBD1	TGTGCCATCAGTGAGGGACAGGAAAGCACAGATACGCAGTATTTT	CAISEGQESTDTQYF
TRBV28	NA	TRBJ2-7	NA	TGTGCCAGCAGCCCCCCCTTAGGCAGGGAACTGTCCTACGAGCAGTACTTC	CASSPPLGRELSYEQYF
TRBV10-3	NA	TRBJ2-7	TRBD1	TGTGCCATGGGACAGCACTACGAGCAGTACTTC	CAMGQHYEQYF
TRBV19	NA	TRBJ2-7	NA	TGTGCCAGTAGTAGGGCGGCAGGGACGGGGGAGCAGTACTTC	CASSRAAGTGEQYF
TRBV5-1	NA	TRBJ1-1	TRBD1	TGCGCCAGCAGCCCAGCACAGGGGAGGGCTTTCTTT	CASSPAQGRAFF
TRBV18	once	TRBJ2-3	TRBD2	TGTGCCAGCTCACCACCGGTGGGCGCGGGAGGGACAGATACGCAGTATTTT	CASSPPVGAGGTDTQYF
TRBV5-8	NA	TRBJ2-5	NA	TGTGCCAGCAGCCCGTGGGAGGAGACCCAGTACTTC	CASSPWEETQYF
TRBV18	NA	TRBJ2-3	TRBD1	TGTGCCAGCTCACCAGACCGGGACAGGGGCACAGATACGCAGTATTTT	CASSPDRDRGTDTQYF
TRBV25-1	NA	TRBJ1-1	TRBD1	TGTGCCAGCAATCCCGGGACAGGGCCATACACTGAAGCTTTCTTT	CASNPGTGPYTEAFF
TRBV14	many	TRBJ2-7	TRBD1	TGTGCCAGCAGCCCCTGGGGGACAGGCTCCTACGAGCAGTACTTC	CASSPWGTGSYEQYF
TRBV19	NA	TRBJ2-7	NA	TGTGCCAGTAGTACAACAGCCCGTACCTACGAGCAGTACTTC	CASSTTARTYEQYF
TRBV7-3	NA	TRBJ2-7	TRBD2	TGTGCCAGCAGCTTAAGCGGGGGGCTCTTCTACGAGCAGTACTTC	CASSLSGGLFYEQYF
TRBV7-3	many	TRBJ2-6	TRBD2	TGTGCCAGCAGCTTACAGGTAGCGGGAGGGAACCTTGGGGCCAACGTCCTGACTTTC	CASSLQVAGGNLGANVLTF
TRBV18	NA	TRBJ2-2	TRBD2	TGTGCCAGCTCACCCACTAGCGATTGGTACACCGGGGAGCTGTTTTTT	CASSPTSDWYTGELFF
TRBV7-3	NA	TRBJ1-1	NA	TGTGCCAGCAGCTTATCGGGCGGCCGGACTGAAGCTTTCTTT	CASSLSGGRTEAFF
TRBV20-1	NA	TRBJ2-7	NA	TGCAGTGCTAGCCCAATCTACGAGCAGTACTTC	CSASPIYEQYF
TRBV13	few	TRBJ2-3	NA	TGTGCCAGCAGCCACACAGATACGCAGTATTTT	CASSHTDTQYF
TRBV7-9	NA	TRBJ1-1	NA	TGTGCCAGCAGCTTGGATGGCCGGACGAACACTGAAGCTTTCTTT	CASSLDGRTNTEAFF
TRBV7-2	NA	TRBJ1-5	NA	TGTGCCAGCACTCCCGAGGCAGGGGTTCAGCCCCAGCATTTT	CASTPEAGVQPQHF
TRBV7-2	NA	TRBJ2-7	NA	TGTGCCAGCAGCTTATTAGGGGGATACGAGCAGTACTTC	CASSLLGGYEQYF
TRBV11-3	NA	TRBJ2-7	TRBD2	TGTGCCAGCAGCCTAGCGGATTCAACCCAGCAGTACTTC	CASSLADSTQQYF
TRBV4-3	NA	TRBJ1-2	TRBD1	TGCGCCAGCAGCCAATACGGACAGGGGAACTATGGCTACACCTTC	CASSQYGQGNYGYTF
TRBV19	NA	TRBJ2-6	NA	TGTGCCAGTAGGACTAGTGCTGGGGCCAACGTCCTGACTTTC	CASRTSAGANVLTF
TRBV7-8	NA	TRBJ2-2	TRBD1	TGTGCCAGCAGCTTGACCGGACAGGGGGCCACCGGGGAGCTGTTTTTT	CASSLTGQGATGELFF
TRBV5-1	NA	TRBJ1-2	NA	TGCGCCAGCAGCTTGGCAGGCGCAAGGAGCTACACCTTC	CASSLAGARSYTF
TRBV2	NA	TRBJ2-5	TRBD2	TGTGCCAGCAGTGATTTTGCTAGCGGTGAAGAGACCCAGTACTTC	CASSDFASGEETQYF
TRBV28	NA	TRBJ1-2	TRBD1	TGTGCCAGCAGGCGGGGACAGGGGTCGTCCGGCTACACCTTC	CASRRGQGSSGYTF
TRBV4-1	NA	TRBJ2-3	NA	TGCGCCAGCAGCAACCCCTGGGGACAAAGTCGCACAGATACGCAGTATTTT	CASSNPWGQSRTDTQYF
TRBV19	once	TRBJ1-1	TRBD1	TGTGCCAGTAGTTTACAAGGGGGCGGAAGGACTGAAGCTTTCTTT	CASSLQGGGRTEAFF
TRBV2	many	TRBJ2-7	TRBD1	TGTGCCAGCAGTGACGGGACAGGGGAGGCCGGGAGGGCCATGAATCTCTACGAGCAGTACTTC	CASSDGTGEAGRAMNLYEQYF
TRBV5-1	NA	TRBJ2-3	NA	TGCGCCAGCAGCCCTATGCCAGGCACAGATACGCAGTATTTT	CASSPMPGTDTQYF
TRBV7-2	NA	TRBJ2-7	TRBD2	TGTGCCAGCAGACCCGGGACTAGCGGGAACTACGAGCAGTACTTC	CASRPGTSGNYEQYF
TRBV10-3	NA	TRBJ1-2	TRBD1	TGTGCCATCAGTCCCGGGACAGCAGACTCCTATGGCTACACCTTC	CAISPGTADSYGYTF
TRBV7-2	NA	TRBJ2-5	NA	TGTGCCAGCAGCCCCAGATACAGCGGGGAGACCCAGTACTTC	CASSPRYSGETQYF
TRBV5-1	NA	TRBJ1-1	TRBD1	TGCGCCAGCAGCCGCTATTCGACAGGGACCACGAACACTGAAGCTTTCTTT	CASSRYSTGTTNTEAFF
TRBV7-2	NA	TRBJ1-1	TRBD1	TGTGCCAGCAGCTTAGGCCGGACAGGCATGAACACTGAAGCTTTCTTT	CASSLGRTGMNTEAFF
TRBV4-3	NA	TRBJ2-5	NA	TGCGCCAGCAGCCAAGGGGGTCGTACTCCCGGTGAGACCCAGTACTTC	CASSQGGRTPGETQYF